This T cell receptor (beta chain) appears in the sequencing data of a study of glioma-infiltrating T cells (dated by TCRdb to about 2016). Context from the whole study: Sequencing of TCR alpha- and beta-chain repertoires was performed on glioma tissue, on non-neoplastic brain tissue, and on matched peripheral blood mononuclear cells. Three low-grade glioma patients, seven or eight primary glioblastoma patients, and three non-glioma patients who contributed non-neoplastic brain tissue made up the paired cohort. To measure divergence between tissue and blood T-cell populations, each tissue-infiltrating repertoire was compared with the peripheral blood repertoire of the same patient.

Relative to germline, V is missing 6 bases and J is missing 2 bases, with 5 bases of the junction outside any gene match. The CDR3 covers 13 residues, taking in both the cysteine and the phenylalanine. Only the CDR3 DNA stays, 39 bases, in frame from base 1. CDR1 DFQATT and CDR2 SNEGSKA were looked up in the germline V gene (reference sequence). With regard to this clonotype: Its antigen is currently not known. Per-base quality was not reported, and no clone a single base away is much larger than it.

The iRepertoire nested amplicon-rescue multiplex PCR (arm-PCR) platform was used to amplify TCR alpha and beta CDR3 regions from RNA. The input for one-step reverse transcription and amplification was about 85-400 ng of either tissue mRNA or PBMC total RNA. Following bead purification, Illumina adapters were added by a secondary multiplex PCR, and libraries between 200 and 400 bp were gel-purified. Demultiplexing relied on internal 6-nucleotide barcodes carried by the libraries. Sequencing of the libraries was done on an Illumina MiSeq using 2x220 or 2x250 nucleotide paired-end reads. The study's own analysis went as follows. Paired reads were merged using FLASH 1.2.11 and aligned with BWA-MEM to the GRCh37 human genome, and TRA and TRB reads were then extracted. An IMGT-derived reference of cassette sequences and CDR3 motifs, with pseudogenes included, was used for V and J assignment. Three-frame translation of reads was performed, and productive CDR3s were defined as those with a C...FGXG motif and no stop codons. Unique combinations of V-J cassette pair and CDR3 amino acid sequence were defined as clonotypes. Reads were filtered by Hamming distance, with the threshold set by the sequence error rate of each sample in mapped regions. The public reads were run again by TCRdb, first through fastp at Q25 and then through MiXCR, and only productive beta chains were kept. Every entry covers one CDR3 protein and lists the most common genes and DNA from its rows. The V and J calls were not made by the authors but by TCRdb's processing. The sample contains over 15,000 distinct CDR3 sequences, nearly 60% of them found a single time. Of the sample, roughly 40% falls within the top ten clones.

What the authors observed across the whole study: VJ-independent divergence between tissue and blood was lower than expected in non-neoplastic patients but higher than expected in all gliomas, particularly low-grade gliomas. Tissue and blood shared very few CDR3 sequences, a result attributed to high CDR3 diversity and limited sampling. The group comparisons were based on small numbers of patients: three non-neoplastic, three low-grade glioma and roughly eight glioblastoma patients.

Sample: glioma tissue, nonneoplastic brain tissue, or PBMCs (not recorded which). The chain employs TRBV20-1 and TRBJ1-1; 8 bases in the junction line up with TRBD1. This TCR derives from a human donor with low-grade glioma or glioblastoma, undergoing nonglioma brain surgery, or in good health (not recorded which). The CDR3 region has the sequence CSAPTGVNTEAFF. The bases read TGCAGTGCCCCGACAGGGGTTAACACTGAAGCTTTCTTT.